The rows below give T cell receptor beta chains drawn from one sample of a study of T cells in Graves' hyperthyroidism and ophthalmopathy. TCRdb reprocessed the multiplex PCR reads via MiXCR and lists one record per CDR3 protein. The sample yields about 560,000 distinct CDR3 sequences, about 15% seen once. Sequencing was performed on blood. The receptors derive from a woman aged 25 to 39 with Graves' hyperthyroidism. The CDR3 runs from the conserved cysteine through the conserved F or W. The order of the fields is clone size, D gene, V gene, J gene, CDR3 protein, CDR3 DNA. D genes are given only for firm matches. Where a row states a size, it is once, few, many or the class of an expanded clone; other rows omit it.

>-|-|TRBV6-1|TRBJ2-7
CASSEGDGYEQYF
TGTGCCAGCAGTGAAGGAGACGGATACGAGCAGTACTTC
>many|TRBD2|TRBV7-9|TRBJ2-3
CASIQLLATSGRATITDTQYF
TGTGCCAGCATACAGCTTCTAGCTACTAGCGGGAGGGCCACAATCACAGATACGCAGTATTTT
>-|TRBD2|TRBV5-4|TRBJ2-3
CASSSGLAGGPTDTQYF
TGTGCCAGCAGCTCCGGACTAGCGGGAGGGCCGACAGATACGCAGTATTTT
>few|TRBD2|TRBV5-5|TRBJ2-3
CASSLRVAGGLFSTDTQYF
TGTGCCAGCAGCTTGCGGGTAGCGGGAGGTCTGTTTAGCACAGATACGCAGTATTTT
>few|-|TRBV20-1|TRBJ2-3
CSASGRRTTDTQYF
TGCAGTGCTAGCGGACGCCGGACAACAGATACGCAGTATTTT
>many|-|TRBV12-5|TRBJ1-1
CASGLGPNTEAFF
TGTGCTAGTGGTCTGGGGCCGAACACTGAAGCTTTCTTT
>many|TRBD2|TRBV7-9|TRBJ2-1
CASSLSGRFNEQFF
TGTGCCAGCAGCCTTAGCGGGAGGTTCAATGAGCAGTTCTTC
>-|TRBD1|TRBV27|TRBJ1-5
CASILGQGLANQPQHF
TGTGCCAGCATCCTGGGACAGGGGTTGGCCAATCAGCCCCAGCATTTT
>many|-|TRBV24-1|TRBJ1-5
CATSEPRQYNQPQHF
TGTGCCACCAGTGAACCCCGACAGTATAATCAGCCCCAGCATTTT
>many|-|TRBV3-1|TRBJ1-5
CASSQDARRNQPQHF
TGTGCCAGCAGCCAAGATGCGCGGAGGAATCAGCCCCAGCATTTT
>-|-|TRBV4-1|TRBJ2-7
CASSLLGLTQVNEQYF
TGCGCCAGCAGCTTACTCGGACTAACGCAGGTAAACGAGCAGTACTTC
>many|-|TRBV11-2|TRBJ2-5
CASSLMRGQETQYF
TGTGCCAGCAGCTTAATGAGGGGACAAGAGACCCAGTACTTC
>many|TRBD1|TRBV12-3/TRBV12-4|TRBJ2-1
CASSFGQGAYNEQFF
TGTGCCAGCAGTTTTGGGCAGGGGGCCTACAATGAGCAGTTCTTC
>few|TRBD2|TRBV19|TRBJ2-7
CASSMGLAEKYEQYF
TGTGCCAGTAGTATGGGACTAGCGGAAAAATACGAGCAGTACTTC
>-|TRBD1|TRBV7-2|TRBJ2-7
CASSVRTGGNYEQYF
TGTGCCAGCAGCGTTAGGACAGGGGGCAACTACGAGCAGTACTTC
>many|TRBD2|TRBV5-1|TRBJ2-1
CASSLAGESYNEQFF
TGCGCCAGCAGCTTAGCGGGAGAATCCTACAATGAGCAGTTCTTC
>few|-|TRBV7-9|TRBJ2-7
CASSQFSLKTGSSYEQYF
TGTGCCAGCAGCCAATTCTCTCTCAAAACAGGTTCCTCCTACGAGCAGTACTTC
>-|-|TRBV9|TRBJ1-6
CASSVTGLGNSPLHF
TGTGCCAGCAGCGTAACCGGGCTCGGTAATTCACCCCTCCACTTT
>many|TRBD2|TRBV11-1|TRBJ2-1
CASSSPARHPGLGTYNEQFF
TGTGCCAGCAGCTCCCCAGCGAGACATCCGGGACTAGGCACCTACAATGAGCAGTTCTTC
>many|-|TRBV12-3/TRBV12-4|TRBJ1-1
CASSLVRNTFTEAFF
TGTGCCAGCAGTTTAGTACGGAACACCTTCACTGAAGCTTTCTTT
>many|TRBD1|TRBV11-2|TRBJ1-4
CASTGQEGPNEKLFF
TGTGCCAGCACGGGACAGGAGGGTCCCAATGAAAAACTGTTTTTT
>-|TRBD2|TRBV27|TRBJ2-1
CATSGLAGAYEQFF
TGTGCCACCTCGGGGCTAGCGGGAGCGTATGAGCAGTTCTTC
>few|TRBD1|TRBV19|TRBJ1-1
CASRRQGMGMNTEAFF
TGTGCCAGTAGAAGACAGGGGATGGGTATGAACACTGAAGCTTTCTTT
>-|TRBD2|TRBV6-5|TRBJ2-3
CASSFRVGTSGRSTDTQYF
TGTGCCAGCAGTTTCCGCGTGGGGACTAGCGGGAGGTCCACAGATACGCAGTATTTT
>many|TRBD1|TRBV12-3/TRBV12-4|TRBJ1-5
CASSPGTGGTSNQPQHF
TGTGCCAGCAGTCCGGGGACAGGGGGAACCTCCAATCAGCCCCAGCATTTT
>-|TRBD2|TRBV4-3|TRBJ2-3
CASSQDHSGSPDTQYF
TGCGCCAGCAGCCAAGATCATAGCGGGAGTCCAGATACGCAGTATTTT
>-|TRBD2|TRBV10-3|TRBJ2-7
CAISQSGASGSYEQYF
TGTGCCATCAGTCAGTCCGGCGCTAGCGGCTCCTACGAGCAGTACTTC
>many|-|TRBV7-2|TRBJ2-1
CASSSTGNNEQFF
TGTGCCAGCAGCTCGACAGGAAACAATGAGCAGTTCTTC
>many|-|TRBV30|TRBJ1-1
CAWTKQMPEAFF
TGTGCCTGGACCAAGCAAATGCCTGAAGCTTTCTTT
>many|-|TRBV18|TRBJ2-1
CASSPPPGDEQFF
TGTGCCAGCTCACCACCCCCTGGCGATGAGCAGTTCTTC
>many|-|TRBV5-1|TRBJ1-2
CASSLEGSAGYTF
TGCGCCAGCAGCTTGGAGGGGAGTGCTGGCTACACCTTC
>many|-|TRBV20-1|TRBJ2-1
CSAPPAEVYNEQFF
TGCAGTGCCCCACCGGCGGAAGTCTACAATGAGCAGTTCTTC
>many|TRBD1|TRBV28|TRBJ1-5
CASSFGGTVSNQPQHF
TGTGCCAGCAGTTTTGGGGGGACAGTTAGCAATCAGCCCCAGCATTTT
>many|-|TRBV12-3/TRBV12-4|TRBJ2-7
CASGTSLRGHSYEQYF
TGTGCCAGCGGGACTTCTCTACGTGGGCACTCCTACGAGCAGTACTTC
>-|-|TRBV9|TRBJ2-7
CASSAGTQPNEQYF
TGTGCCAGCAGCGCTGGGACGCAACCTAACGAGCAGTACTTC
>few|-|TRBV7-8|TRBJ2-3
CASSLGGRGDTQYF
TGTGCCAGCAGCTTAGGGGGCCGGGGGGATACGCAGTATTTT
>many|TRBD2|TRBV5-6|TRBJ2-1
CASSLVASGSTEQFF
TGTGCCAGCAGCCTTGTGGCTAGCGGGAGCACTGAGCAGTTCTTC
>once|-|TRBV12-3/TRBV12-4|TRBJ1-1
CASSLRKAKAFF
TGTGCCAGCAGTTTAAGGAAGGCCAAGGCTTTCTTT
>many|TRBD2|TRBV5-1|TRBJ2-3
CASTTTSGRTDTQYF
TGCGCCAGCACCACCACTAGCGGGAGGACAGATACGCAGTATTTT
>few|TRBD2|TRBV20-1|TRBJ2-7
CSAYRASGNNEQYF
TGCAGTGCATATCGGGCTAGCGGGAATAACGAGCAGTACTTC
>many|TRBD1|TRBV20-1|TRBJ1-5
CSAPSDRGNQPQHF
TGCAGTGCCCCATCGGACAGGGGCAATCAGCCCCAGCATTTT
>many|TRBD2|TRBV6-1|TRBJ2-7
CASSGTRNSYEQYF
TGTGCCAGCAGTGGGACTAGAAACTCCTACGAGCAGTACTTC
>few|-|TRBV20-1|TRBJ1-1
CSARPDRNTEAFF
TGCAGTGCTAGACCGGACAGGAACACTGAAGCTTTCTTT
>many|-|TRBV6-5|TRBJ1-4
CASSYRGVVEKLFF
TGTGCCAGCAGTTACAGGGGGGTTGTTGAAAAACTGTTTTTT
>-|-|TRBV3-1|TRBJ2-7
CASSQRQVTSSEQYF
TGTGCCAGCAGCCAACGGCAGGTCACTTCTAGCGAGCAGTACTTC
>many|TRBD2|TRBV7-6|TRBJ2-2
CASSLVGTSGDTGELFF
TGTGCCAGCAGCTTAGTAGGGACTAGCGGAGACACCGGGGAGCTGTTTTTT
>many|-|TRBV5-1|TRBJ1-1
CASSLDGGTPTEAFF
TGCGCCAGCAGCTTGGACGGAGGGACCCCCACCGAAGCTTTCTTT
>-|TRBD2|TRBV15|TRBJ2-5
CATSEREARSWTQYF
TGTGCCACCAGCGAGCGGGAGGCCCGTTCATGGACCCAGTACTTC
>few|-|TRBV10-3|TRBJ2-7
CTISEMGLEQYF
TGTACCATCAGTGAGATGGGGTTGGAGCAGTACTTC
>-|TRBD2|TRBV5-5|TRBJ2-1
CASSLGPSGAREQFF
TGTGCCAGCAGCTTGGGTCCGAGCGGGGCAAGGGAGCAGTTCTTC
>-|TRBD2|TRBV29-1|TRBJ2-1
CSVDSREGGYAYNEQFF
TGCAGCGTTGACTCCCGGGAGGGTGGTTACGCATACAATGAGCAGTTCTTC
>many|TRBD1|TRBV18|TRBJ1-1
CASSPGTARMNTEAFF
TGTGCCAGCTCACCCGGGACAGCGAGAATGAACACTGAAGCTTTCTTT
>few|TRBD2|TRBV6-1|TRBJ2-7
CASRVRGGGDEQYF
TGTGCCAGCCGCGTTCGTGGGGGGGGGGACGAGCAGTACTTC